Included here is one T cell receptor (beta chain) sequence, with context. The CDR3 covers 15 residues. The ends were cut back, 6 bases at V and 3 bases at J, with 19 bases in the middle. CDR1 and CDR2 (germline): SGHRS, YFSETQ. This specimen comes from a study of blood T cell repertoires in COVID-19. Study details: The United States, Italy and Spain supplied acute and convalescent COVID-19 samples.

Repertoires were generated with immunoSEQ multiplex PCR, while TCRdb's copy carries only in-frame clones and drops some. The sample gives roughly 29,000 clones, 75% to 85% of which show up once; about 25% is in the top ten. The TCR was taken from a man aged 70 or older with active COVID-19. Sequencing used peripheral blood. The chain combines TRBV5-1 with TRBJ2-7, with D possibly matching TRBD1 (6 bases). The CDR3 coding sequence is TGCGCCAGCAAGGAAGGGGGTAATGACCTCTACGAGCAGTACTTC. Translated: CASKEGGNDLYEQYF. Drawing the rest from reference TRBV5-1 and TRBJ2-7, the complete variable domain is KAGVTQTPRYLIKTRGQQVTLSCSPISGHRSVSWYQQTPGQGLQFLFEYFSETQRNKGNFPGRFSGRQFSNSRSEMNVSTLELGDSALYLCASKEGGNDLYEQYFGPGTRLTVT.